This T cell receptor (beta chain) was sequenced for a study of cytomegalovirus exposure and HLA in healthy donors. The PCR ran on 60 Vbeta and 13 Jbeta primers. The table came from immunoSEQ multiplex PCR; TCRdb's copy has only in-frame clones and leaves some out. The sample has approximately 160,000 clones, more than 65% seen once. This CDR3 has 15 residues. With V trimmed by 5 bases and J by 5 bases, 8 bases remained unmatched. Germline V gene data show CDR1 as SGHNT and CDR2 as YENEEA. The chain carries TRBV11-3 and TRBJ2-1; TRBD2 aligns across 8 bases. This receptor was identified in a male donor in good health and CMV-seronegative. Specimen: PBMCs. For the CDR3, the DNA is TGTGCCAGCAGCCCAGTAGCGGGACGCCACAATGAGCAGTTCTTC. Translation: CASSPVAGRHNEQFF. Together with reference TRBV11-3 and TRBJ2-1, the CDR3 gives the full variable domain: EAGVVQSPRYKIIEKKQPVAFWCNPISGHNTLYWYLQNLGQGPELLIRYENEEAVDDSQLPKDRFSAERLKGVDSTLKIQPAELGDSAVYLCASSPVAGRHNEQFFGPGTRLTVL.